This T cell receptor beta chain was found in a study of shared clonotypes between healthy human individuals. Sequencing used immunoSEQ multiplex PCR; TCRdb keeps in-frame clones, though not all of them. This repertoire shows about half a million clones, approximately 78% found once; its top ten account for around 11%. The CDR3 runs to 11 residues. V was clipped by 8 bases and J by 7 bases, with 12 bases between them. Germline-derived CDR1 and CDR2 are LNHDA and SQIVND (reference sequence). This clonotype was obtained from a woman in her forties in good health. Some clones in this sample may be carry-over from other donors' samples. The sequencing input was PBMCs. V gene TRBV19 combines with J gene TRBJ2-7; unclear D gene. CDR3 DNA sequence: TGTGCCAGTCGGTCAGGCGTGGAGCAGTACTTC. This gives the protein CASRSGVEQYF.